These T cell receptor beta chains were read from a single sample in a study of CD8 T cells in Susac syndrome. Each CDR3 protein is one row after TCRdb ran MiXCR on the immunoSEQ multiplex PCR reads. The sample holds around 180,000 distinct CDR3 sequences, 85% to 95% seen once. The sample comprised CD8+ T cells from PBMCs. The receptors stem from a human donor with multiple sclerosis. Both conserved end residues are part of each CDR3. D genes are given only for firm matches. For some rows the clone size is stated as once, few or many, or as a class when expanded; others skip it.

J: TRBJ2-4; size: .; V: TRBV11-2; D: TRBD1; DNA: TGTGCCAGCAGCTTAGTCGGGACAGGAAACATTCAGTACTTC; CDR3: CASSLVGTGNIQYF
J: TRBJ2-1; size: .; V: TRBV29-1; D: .; DNA: TGCAGCGTTTTTGTCTCCTACAATGAGCAGTTCTTC; CDR3: CSVFVSYNEQFF
J: TRBJ2-5; size: .; V: TRBV7-9; D: .; DNA: TGTGCCAGCAGCTTAATTTTCGAGGAGACCCAGTACTTC; CDR3: CASSLIFEETQYF
J: TRBJ2-1; size: once; V: TRBV5-1; D: .; DNA: TGCGCCAGCAGTGGTACAGGGCGGGTCAATGAGCAGTTCTTC; CDR3: CASSGTGRVNEQFF
J: TRBJ2-3; size: .; V: TRBV5-6; D: TRBD2; DNA: TGTGCCAGCAGCCCTAGCGGGAGTCTGGCAGATACGCAGTATTTT; CDR3: CASSPSGSLADTQYF
J: TRBJ2-1; size: .; V: TRBV27; D: TRBD2; DNA: TGTGCCAGCAGTTCCGATCAAACTAGCGCCTCCTACAATGAGCAGTTCTTC; CDR3: CASSSDQTSASYNEQFF
J: TRBJ2-5; size: .; V: TRBV7-2; D: TRBD1; DNA: TGTGCCAGCAGCTACCAGACAGGGCGGGAGACCCAGTACTTC; CDR3: CASSYQTGRETQYF
J: TRBJ2-1; size: once; V: TRBV6-2/TRBV6-3; D: TRBD2; DNA: TGTGCCAGCAGACCAAGCGGGAGCTCCTACAATGAGCAGTTCTTC; CDR3: CASRPSGSSYNEQFF
J: TRBJ2-7; size: .; V: TRBV15; D: .; DNA: TGTGCCACCAGCAGTATACAGGGCCTCTACGAGCAGTACTTC; CDR3: CATSSIQGLYEQYF
J: TRBJ2-7; size: .; V: TRBV12-3/TRBV12-4; D: .; DNA: TGTGCCAGCAGTTTATCAGCGGTATCCTACGAGCAGTACTTC; CDR3: CASSLSAVSYEQYF
J: TRBJ2-2; size: .; V: TRBV5-6; D: .; DNA: TGTGCCAGCAGCTTGGTTACGAACACCGGGGAGCTGTTTTTT; CDR3: CASSLVTNTGELFF
J: TRBJ2-7; size: .; V: TRBV4-1; D: TRBD1; DNA: TGCGCCAGCAGCCAGGACAGGGGGCGAATCTACGAGCAGTACTTC; CDR3: CASSQDRGRIYEQYF
J: TRBJ1-5; size: .; V: TRBV20-1; D: .; DNA: TGCAGTGCCTATGGTCCAGACGACAATCAGCCCCAGCATTTT; CDR3: CSAYGPDDNQPQHF
J: TRBJ1-6; size: once; V: TRBV6-5; D: TRBD1; DNA: TGTGCCAGCAGTCCGACAGGGAGAGGTAATTCACCCCTCCACTTT; CDR3: CASSPTGRGNSPLHF
J: TRBJ1-1; size: .; V: TRBV20-1; D: .; DNA: TGCAGTGCTCAGGGCCCTCGCTGGGGGGTTGAGAACACTGAAGCTTTCTTT; CDR3: CSAQGPRWGVENTEAFF
J: TRBJ2-7; size: once; V: TRBV6-5; D: TRBD1; DNA: TGTGCCAGCAGCGCGACGGGACAGGGAAATTTCGAGCAGTACTTC; CDR3: CASSATGQGNFEQYF
J: TRBJ1-2; size: once; V: TRBV2; D: .; DNA: TGTGCCAGCAGTGAAGGCGTGGGTCTCTATGGCTACACCTTC; CDR3: CASSEGVGLYGYTF
J: TRBJ2-1; size: .; V: TRBV27; D: TRBD2; DNA: TGTGCCAGCACCCGATCGGCGGGAGAGTACAATGAGCAGTTCTTC; CDR3: CASTRSAGEYNEQFF
J: TRBJ2-7; size: .; V: TRBV7-9; D: TRBD1; DNA: TGTGCCAGCAGCTTTGGGGACAGGGCGTACGAGCAGTACTTC; CDR3: CASSFGDRAYEQYF
J: TRBJ1-4; size: .; V: TRBV2; D: .; DNA: TGTGCCAGCAGTGAAGCCTCCAGCCGGAATGAAAAACTGTTTTTT; CDR3: CASSEASSRNEKLFF
J: TRBJ2-1; size: .; V: TRBV27; D: .; DNA: TGTGCCAGCAGTTTATCGTATCCGGGTGAGCAGTTCTTC; CDR3: CASSLSYPGEQFF
J: TRBJ1-1; size: .; V: TRBV13; D: .; DNA: TGTGCCAGCAGCTTAAACAGGGAAAACACTGAAGCTTTCTTT; CDR3: CASSLNRENTEAFF
J: TRBJ2-7; size: once; V: TRBV29-1; D: .; DNA: TGCAGCGTTGATCTTTTTGGGACCGCCCGGGGCGAGCAGTACTTC; CDR3: CSVDLFGTARGEQYF
J: TRBJ2-1; size: .; V: TRBV27; D: TRBD1; DNA: TGTGCCAGCAGCCTCACGACAGGGTCCTACAATGAGCAGTTCTTC; CDR3: CASSLTTGSYNEQFF
J: TRBJ1-5; size: .; V: TRBV19; D: .; DNA: TGTGCCAGTAAGGAGGGCAGAAATAGCAATCAGCCCCAGCATTTT; CDR3: CASKEGRNSNQPQHF
J: TRBJ2-7; size: .; V: TRBV20-1; D: .; DNA: TGCAGTGCTTCCTGGGGTGGAACCTACGAGCAGTACTTC; CDR3: CSASWGGTYEQYF
J: TRBJ2-5; size: .; V: TRBV3-1; D: .; DNA: TGTGCCAGCAGCCATCTATGGACAGCCCAAGAGACCCAGTACTTC; CDR3: CASSHLWTAQETQYF
J: TRBJ1-4; size: .; V: TRBV7-3; D: TRBD1; DNA: TGTGCCCCAGGAAGGGGGCATAATGAAAAACTGTTTTTT; CDR3: CAPGRGHNEKLFF
J: TRBJ2-3; size: .; V: TRBV11-2; D: .; DNA: TGTGCCAGCAGCTCAACCGACTCACGGGACAACACAGATACGCAGTATTTT; CDR3: CASSSTDSRDNTDTQYF
J: TRBJ2-1; size: .; V: TRBV7-9; D: .; DNA: TGTGCCAGCAGCTTAGTCGGGGGAGCCCACAATGAGCAGTTCTTC; CDR3: CASSLVGGAHNEQFF
J: TRBJ2-1; size: once; V: TRBV14; D: .; DNA: TGTGCCAGCAGCCAAGATCCGGTCAATGAGCAGTTCTTC; CDR3: CASSQDPVNEQFF
J: TRBJ2-5; size: .; V: TRBV7-9; D: .; DNA: TGTGCCAGCAGCCAAACCCCGGGGTTCGGGACACCAAGGCCAGAGACCCAGTACTTC; CDR3: CASSQTPGFGTPRPETQYF
J: TRBJ2-2; size: .; V: TRBV6-2/TRBV6-3; D: .; DNA: TGTGCCAGCACCGGGATGAACACCGGGGAGCTGTTTTTT; CDR3: CASTGMNTGELFF
J: TRBJ2-1; size: .; V: TRBV20-1; D: .; DNA: TGCAGTGCTAGCCACAATGAGCAGTTCTTC; CDR3: CSASHNEQFF
J: TRBJ2-3; size: .; V: TRBV7-9; D: TRBD2; DNA: TGTGCCAGCAGCGCCGACCCTTCTAGCGGGAGCACAGATACGCAGTATTTT; CDR3: CASSADPSSGSTDTQYF
J: TRBJ2-2; size: .; V: TRBV5-1; D: TRBD1; DNA: TGCGCCAGCAGCCTGGGACAGCCCTTCACCGGGGAGCTGTTTTTT; CDR3: CASSLGQPFTGELFF
J: TRBJ2-7; size: .; V: TRBV27; D: TRBD2; DNA: TGTGCCAGCAGTTATGGGACTAGGGGGTACGAGCAGTACTTC; CDR3: CASSYGTRGYEQYF
J: TRBJ2-1; size: .; V: TRBV29-1; D: .; DNA: TGCAGCGTTGTACCCCCCTACAATGAGCAGTTCTTC; CDR3: CSVVPPYNEQFF
J: TRBJ2-1; size: .; V: TRBV14; D: TRBD2; DNA: TGTGCCAGCAGCCGGCGGGAGAATACCTACAATGAGCAGTTCTTC; CDR3: CASSRRENTYNEQFF
J: TRBJ2-7; size: .; V: TRBV27; D: .; DNA: TGTGCCAGCAGCTTATGGGCAGGGAGCTCCTACGAGCAGTACTTC; CDR3: CASSLWAGSSYEQYF
J: TRBJ1-5; size: .; V: TRBV19; D: .; DNA: TGTGCCAGTAGTATAGAAGAAGTGGGAGAGTACAATCAGCCCCAGCATTTT; CDR3: CASSIEEVGEYNQPQHF
J: TRBJ1-2; size: .; V: TRBV20-1; D: .; DNA: TGCAGTGCCCAGGACATCGCTAACTATGGCTACACCTTC; CDR3: CSAQDIANYGYTF
J: TRBJ2-1; size: .; V: TRBV27; D: .; DNA: TGTGCCAGCCGGAGTAGTCCTTTCAATGAGCAGTTCTTC; CDR3: CASRSSPFNEQFF
J: TRBJ2-7; size: .; V: TRBV20-1; D: TRBD2; DNA: TGCAGTGCCAAGGGACTAGCGAACTCCTACGAGCAGTACTTC; CDR3: CSAKGLANSYEQYF
J: TRBJ1-3; size: .; V: TRBV3-1; D: .; DNA: TGTGCCAGCAGCCCGCAGGGGCTATGGACCATATATTTT; CDR3: CASSPQGLWTIYF
J: TRBJ2-1; size: .; V: TRBV11-2; D: .; DNA: TGTGCCAGCAGCCTAAACCGCGAGCAGTTCTTC; CDR3: CASSLNREQFF
J: TRBJ2-5; size: .; V: TRBV7-9; D: TRBD2; DNA: TGTGCCAGCAGCTCTAAACCCTGGACTAGCGGATACCAAGAGACCCAGTACTTC; CDR3: CASSSKPWTSGYQETQYF
J: TRBJ2-7; size: .; V: TRBV5-1; D: TRBD1; DNA: TGCGCCAGCAGCTTGGTTGGGACAGCCTACGAGCAGTACTTC; CDR3: CASSLVGTAYEQYF
J: TRBJ2-1; size: .; V: TRBV18; D: .; DNA: TGTGCCAGCTCATACAGCGGCTCCTACAATGAGCAGTTCTTC; CDR3: CASSYSGSYNEQFF
J: TRBJ2-7; size: .; V: TRBV29-1; D: .; DNA: TGCAGCGTTGAAGGACCCGAGGTTTCCTACGAGCAGTACTTC; CDR3: CSVEGPEVSYEQYF
J: TRBJ2-3; size: .; V: TRBV15; D: .; DNA: TGTGCCACCGCCGGAGGGGGAGGGCTTTCAGATACGCAGTATTTT; CDR3: CATAGGGGLSDTQYF
J: TRBJ1-2; size: .; V: TRBV30; D: .; DNA: TGTGCCTGGAGTTCCAGCCTACTTAACTATGGCTACACCTTC; CDR3: CAWSSSLLNYGYTF